The 25 T cell receptor beta chains presented below share a single source sample, sequenced in a study of T cell repertoires in cytomegalovirus infection. Each CDR3 protein is one row after TCRdb ran MiXCR on the reads. The sample lists hundreds of thousands of distinct CDR3 sequences; roughly 26% were seen once. What was sequenced was CD8+ T cells from PBMCs. These receptors came from a human donor in good health (CMV status not recorded). Some clones in this sample may be carry-over from other donors' samples.

V gene TRBV7-9 combines with J gene TRBJ2-1; D perhaps matches TRBD1 (6 bases). V was cut by 5 bases and J by 10 bases, with 9 bases left in between. The CDR3 loop spans 11 amino acids. Germline V gives CDR1 SEHNR, CDR2 FQNEAQ (reference sequence). The CDR3 sequence: CASSNREEQFF. The CDR3 DNA follows: TGTGCCAGCAGCAACAGGGAGGAGCAGTTCTTC. Filled out from reference TRBV7-9 and TRBJ2-1, the complete variable domain reads DTGVSQNPRHKITKRGQNVTFRCDPISEHNRLYWYRQTLGQGPEFLTYFQNEAQLEKSRLLSDRFSAERPKGSFSTLEIQRTEQGDSAMYLCASSNREEQFFGPGTRLTVL.

The J gene is TRBJ2-1, the V gene TRBV7-6, with 7 bases lining up with TRBD2. The CDR3 is 14 amino acids. Trimming at V came to 2 bases and at J to 8 bases, leaving 6 bases not matched to a gene. CDR1 is SGHVS and CDR2 is FNYEAQ in the germline V gene. The CDR3 protein is CASSLSGTSDEQFF. The CDR3 DNA reads as TGTGCCAGCAGCTTATCAGGAACTAGCGATGAGCAGTTCTTC.

The J gene is TRBJ2-3, the V gene TRBV20-1; D is undetermined. The CDR3 spans 15 residues. With 0 bases removed from V and 1 base from J, the gap between germline ends came to 11 bases. Germline-derived CDR1 and CDR2 are DFQATT and SNEGSKA (reference sequence). CDR3 nucleotide sequence: TGCAGTGCTAGAGATGTCCAGCCTGGCACAGATACGCAGTATTTT. It yields the protein CSARDVQPGTDTQYF.

The chain has TRBV20-1 and TRBJ1-2, with 7 nucleotides matching TRBD1. CDR1 is DFQATT, CDR2 SNEGSKA, per germline (reference sequence). CDR3 length equals 13 residues. V lost 8 bases, J lost 7 bases, and 13 bases stayed unmatched. The CDR3, as DNA: TGCAGTACCACCGACAGGGACACGAGTGGCTACACCTTC. It codes for CSTTDRDTSGYTF.

The chain links TRBV7-9 to TRBJ1-1; 8 nucleotides agree with TRBD1. After removal of 2 bases from V and 6 bases from J, the junction contained 17 bases not matched to a gene. Looked up from germline, CDR1 is SEHNR and CDR2 is FQNEAQ (reference sequence). The CDR3 runs 18 residues. The CDR3 is CASSLRAGGMGTDSEAFF. The CDR3 coding sequence is TGTGCCAGCAGCTTAAGGGCAGGGGGCATGGGTACGGACTCTGAAGCTTTCTTT.

The CDR3, as DNA: TGTGCCAGCAGCCAAGTCAAAAAAACTGAAGCTTTCTTT. It yields the protein CASSQVKKTEAFF. The chain recombines TRBV14 with TRBJ1-1; D is ambiguous. The germline gives CDR1 SGHDN, CDR2 FVKESK. The CDR3 has 13 amino acids. The germline V and J ends were trimmed by 1 base and 5 bases, with 8 bases remaining between them. Variable domain in full (rest from reference TRBV14 and TRBJ1-1): EAGVTQFPSHSVIEKGQTVTLRCDPISGHDNLYWYRRVMGKEIKFLLHFVKESKQDESGMPNNRFLAERTGGTYSTLKVQPAELEDSGVYFCASSQVKKTEAFFGQGTRLTVV.

This clonotype was seen ten or more times. J is TRBJ1-1 and V is TRBV5-4, with D possibly matching TRBD1 (5 bases). CDR1 and CDR2 (germline): SGHNT, YYREEE (reference sequence). This CDR3 has 16 amino acids. V was pared by 4 bases and J by 1 base, with 17 bases between. CDR3 bases: TGTGCCAGCAGCGGTGCCCCCAGGGAGGAGAACACTGAAGCTTTCTTT. Translating gives CASSGAPREENTEAFF.

Points on this clonotype: This may come from a read error, since a much larger clone is one base off. V usage is TRBV7-6 and J usage is TRBJ2-7; no reliable D call. Germline V gene data show CDR1 as SGHVS and CDR2 as FNYEAQ. The CDR3 has 13 residues. CDR3 coding DNA: TGTGCCAACAGCTCCCCGGGCTGGGACGAGCAGTACTTC. Encoded protein: CANSSPGWDEQYF.

This clonotype is a singleton in its sample. The chain uses TRBV4-1 and TRBJ2-1, with D uncertain. Trimming pared 1 base from V and 8 bases from J, leaving 9 bases between. The CDR3 has 13 amino acids. CDR1 and CDR2 from the germline V gene are MGHRA and YSYEKL. The CDR3 is CASSQGVSDEQFF. The CDR3 DNA follows: TGCGCCAGCAGCCAAGGGGTTAGTGATGAGCAGTTCTTC.

This clonotype has at least ten counts. Written as DNA, the CDR3 is TGTGCCGTGGAGAAGGAGCTGTACAATGAGCAGTTCTTC. Translation: CAVEKELYNEQFF. This sequence joins TRBV6-1 and TRBJ2-1; no clear D. The V gene lost 11 bases and the J gene lost 4 bases, with 15 bases spanning the gap. The germline gives CDR1 MNHNS, CDR2 SASEGT. The CDR3 is made up of 13 amino acids.

The V call is TRBV6-5, the J call TRBJ2-1; D unclear. CDR3 length: 17 residues. The germline V gene encodes CDR1 MNHEY and CDR2 SVGAGI. V shed 2 bases and J shed 0 bases, with 14 bases lying between them. The CDR3 sequence is CASSYQRPQSSYNEQFF. CDR3 bases: TGTGCCAGCAGTTACCAACGACCACAGAGCTCCTACAATGAGCAGTTCTTC.

The sample holds a few counts of this clonotype. The V and J genes are TRBV6-5 and TRBJ2-1, with 8 bases aligning to TRBD2. Germline V gene lookup returns CDR1 MNHEY and CDR2 SVGAGI. The ends lost 1 base at V and 7 bases at J; junction bases unmatched: 9. The CDR3 is made up of 16 amino acids. CDR3 in amino acids: CASSYLPGGVANEQFF. Written as DNA, the CDR3 is TGTGCCAGCAGTTACTTGCCGGGGGGGGTGGCGAATGAGCAGTTCTTC.

This clonotype appeared many times. V is TRBV7-9 and J is TRBJ2-7; a possible D gene is TRBD2 (5 bases). The CDR3 is 15 residues long. V lost 1 base and J lost 0, with 10 bases in between. Germline lookup yields CDR1 SEHNR and CDR2 FQNEAQ (reference sequence). The DNA for the CDR3 is TGTGCCAGCAGCTTAGGAGGGCTAGCCTCCTACGAGCAGTACGTC. Protein product: CASSLGGLASYEQYV.

There are a few counts of this clonotype. The rearrangement joins TRBV14 to TRBJ2-7; 10 bases line up with TRBD1. The trim removed 2 bases at V and 5 bases at J, leaving 3 bases unmatched. CDR1 and CDR2 (germline): SGHDN, FVKESK. The CDR3 spans 14 residues. CDR3 bases: TGTGCCAGCAGCCAATGGGGACAGGGGAACGAGCAGTACTTC. Protein: CASSQWGQGNEQYF.

There are a few counts of this clonotype. This chain uses TRBV27 with TRBJ2-6, with 8 nucleotides matching TRBD1. Germline V gives CDR1 MNHEY, CDR2 SMNVEV (reference sequence). The junction had 9 bases not matched to a gene; V was cut back by 8 bases and J by 3 bases. The CDR3 is 16 residues long. The CDR3 is CASQGQGGGGANVLTF. CDR3 nucleotides: TGTGCCAGCCAAGGACAGGGTGGAGGTGGGGCCAACGTCCTGACTTTC. Full variable domain (outside the CDR3, taken from reference TRBV27 and TRBJ2-6): EAQVTQNPRYLITVTGKKLTVTCSQNMNHEYMSWYRQDPGLGLRQIYYSMNVEVTDKGDVPEGYKVSRKEKRNFPLILESPSPNQTSLYFCASQGQGGGGANVLTFGAGSRLTVL.

The chain combines TRBV6-2 or TRBV6-3 with TRBJ1-5; D uncertain. Germline-derived CDR1 and CDR2 are MNHEY and SVGEGT. The CDR3 runs to 12 residues. V shed 0 bases and J shed 5 bases, with 2 bases lying between them. The CDR3 nucleotides are TGTGCCAGCAGTTACTCCCATCAGCCCCAGCATTTT. Its translation is CASSYSHQPQHF.

This chain connects TRBV6-6 to TRBJ2-5; maybe TRBD1 (5 bases). Germline V gene data show CDR1 as MNHNY and CDR2 as SVGAGI (reference sequence). Trimming removed 3 bases at V and 5 bases at J, with 16 bases between. The CDR3 consists of 15 residues. CDR3 amino acids: CASSYWGRAAETQYF. The CDR3 nucleotides are TGTGCCAGCAGTTATTGGGGCAGGGCCGCGGAGACCCAGTACTTC.

To note about this clonotype: The junction shows a germline mismatch at one end, possibly a read error. This chain uses TRBV14 with TRBJ2-2; 10 positions agree with TRBD2. CDR1 and CDR2 from the germline V gene are SGHDN and FVKESK. This CDR3 contains 18 residues. Here the CDR3 DNA reads TGTGTCAGCAGCCACCGAACTACTAGCGGGGTTCGGACCGGGGAGCTGTTTTTT. Amino acids: CVSSHRTTSGVRTGELFF. The full variable domain, rest sourced from reference TRBV14 and TRBJ2-2, is EAGVTQFPSHSVIEKGQTVTLRCDPISGHDNLYWYRRVMGKEIKFLLHFVKESKQDESGMPNNRFLAERTGGTYSTLKVQPAELEDSGVYFCVSSHRTTSGVRTGELFFGEGSRLTVL.

The J gene is TRBJ2-1, the V gene TRBV5-5; D gene unclear. Germline V gives CDR1 SGHKS, CDR2 YYEKEE (reference sequence). The CDR3 covers 16 residues. Deletions cut 2 bases from V and 6 bases from J, with 18 bases between. DNA for the CDR3: TGTGCCAGCAGCTTTAAGTATATGGACCAGGTCAATGAGCAGTTCTTC. This codes for CASSFKYMDQVNEQFF.

This clonotype was detected only a few times. This chain joins TRBV7-6 and TRBJ2-1; the D call may be TRBD1 or TRBD2 (6 bases each). In germline, CDR1 is SGHVS, CDR2 FNYEAQ. The V end lost 4 bases, the J end lost 8 bases, and 15 bases lay between the germline ends. This CDR3 contains 14 residues. CDR3: CASSSMLGGHEQFF. The CDR3 region has the DNA TGTGCCAGCAGCTCCATGCTTGGGGGGCATGAGCAGTTCTTC.

The table lists this clonotype with a few counts. This sequence joins TRBV11-2 and TRBJ2-5; 7 positions agree with TRBD1. The CDR3 covers 15 residues. The germline V gene has CDR1 SGHAT and CDR2 FQNNGV. The trim removed 3 bases at V and 1 base at J, leaving 5 bases unmatched. This CDR3 reads CASSFSGQFQETQYF. CDR3 in DNA: TGTGCCAGCAGCTTCTCGGGACAGTTCCAAGAGACCCAGTACTTC.

V is TRBV7-9 and J is TRBJ2-7; possible D gene TRBD1, 5 bases. Germline CDR1 and CDR2: SEHNR and FQNEAQ (reference sequence). The CDR3 is 11 residues long. The ends were cut back, 7 bases at V and 6 bases at J, with 10 bases in the middle. CDR3: CASTWGGEQYF. DNA for the CDR3: TGTGCCAGCACCTGGGGCGGCGAGCAGTACTTC.

This sequence joins TRBV27 and TRBJ2-3; 11 bases fit TRBD2. The CDR3 has 13 residues. Germline V gene data show CDR1 as MNHEY and CDR2 as SMNVEV (reference sequence). In DNA form, the CDR3 reads TGTGTCAACACTAGCGGGGGTGCAGATACGCAGTATTTT. Its translation is CVNTSGGADTQYF.

In this sample, this clonotype turned up many times. The chain uses TRBV11-3 and TRBJ2-7; 15 bases agree with TRBD2. V dropped 4 bases and J dropped 2; count of bases not matched to a gene: 9. Germline CDR1 and CDR2: SGHNT and YENEEA. There are 18 residues in the CDR3. CDR3 protein: CASSSPPGLAGGTYEQYF. As DNA, the CDR3 is TGTGCCAGCAGCTCACCGCCGGGACTAGCGGGGGGAACCTACGAGCAGTACTTC.

The chain carries TRBV29-1 and TRBJ1-3, with a possible D match to TRBD1 (5 bases). Between the trimmed V and J ends, which lost 4 bases and 7 bases, there was a span of 11 bases. The CDR3 runs 12 residues. Germline CDR1 is SQVTM and CDR2 is ANQGSEA. CDR3 in DNA: TGCAGCGTTGTGGCAGGGAGCAACACCATATATTTT. It yields the protein CSVVAGSNTIYF.